This is a list of T cell receptor beta chains from one sample in a study of cytomegalovirus exposure and HLA in healthy donors. Using immunoSEQ multiplex PCR, the repertoire was profiled, and TCRdb retains in-frame clones only, with some absent. Of approximately 270,000 clones detected, around 91% appear once; the ten largest clones hold more than 0.35%. Material: PBMCs. Every receptor here comes from a woman in her late teens or twenties in good health and CMV-seronegative. The CDR3 runs from the conserved cysteine through the conserved F or W. The D gene is left open where the match is weak. Clone sizes are given selectively: once, few, many, or a class where the clone is expanded.

v_call: TRBV4-1; j_call: TRBJ1-5; clone_size: -; d_call: -; cdr3_nt: TGCGCCAGCAGCCTCGAAGGGGATTGGGGCAATCAGCCCCAGCATTTT; cdr3_aa: CASSLEGDWGNQPQHF
v_call: TRBV5-1; j_call: TRBJ1-1; clone_size: -; d_call: -; cdr3_nt: TGCGCCAGCAGCTTGGGAGTGGGTCGGGACACTGAAGCTTTCTTT; cdr3_aa: CASSLGVGRDTEAFF
v_call: TRBV28; j_call: TRBJ1-2; clone_size: -; d_call: -; cdr3_nt: TGTGCCAGCAGTTTGAACTTTCCTCCTGACTACACCTTC; cdr3_aa: CASSLNFPPDYTF
v_call: TRBV14; j_call: TRBJ2-1; clone_size: -; d_call: TRBD2; cdr3_nt: TGTGCCAGCAGTCCCGGACTAGCGGGGAGGTACAATGAGCAGTTCTTC; cdr3_aa: CASSPGLAGRYNEQFF
v_call: TRBV11-1; j_call: TRBJ2-1; clone_size: -; d_call: -; cdr3_nt: TGTGCCAGCAGCTCCCGACTAAGGACAGCCTCCTACAATGAGCAGTTCTTC; cdr3_aa: CASSSRLRTASYNEQFF
v_call: TRBV7-9; j_call: TRBJ2-1; clone_size: -; d_call: TRBD1; cdr3_nt: TGTGCCAGCAGCTTAGAGACAGGGGTGAATGAGCAGTTCTTC; cdr3_aa: CASSLETGVNEQFF
v_call: TRBV6-5; j_call: TRBJ1-5; clone_size: once; d_call: TRBD1; cdr3_nt: TGTGCCAGCAGTTACCCGGGACAGGGAAATCAGCCCCAGCATTTT; cdr3_aa: CASSYPGQGNQPQHF
v_call: TRBV25-1; j_call: TRBJ1-1; clone_size: -; d_call: -; cdr3_nt: TGTGCCAGCAGTGACCCGTTCACAGGTAAAACTGAAGCTTTCTTT; cdr3_aa: CASSDPFTGKTEAFF
v_call: TRBV10-3; j_call: TRBJ2-7; clone_size: -; d_call: TRBD2; cdr3_nt: TGTGCCATCGGACTAGCGTCCTACGAGCAGTACTTC; cdr3_aa: CAIGLASYEQYF
v_call: TRBV13; j_call: TRBJ2-5; clone_size: -; d_call: -; cdr3_nt: TGTGCCAGCAGCTTACGGGCAGGGAAAGAGACCCAGTACTTC; cdr3_aa: CASSLRAGKETQYF
v_call: TRBV10-1; j_call: TRBJ2-5; clone_size: -; d_call: TRBD1; cdr3_nt: TGCGCCAGCAGTCAGGACAGGTCCAGCGAGACCCAGTACTTC; cdr3_aa: CASSQDRSSETQYF
v_call: TRBV7-2; j_call: TRBJ1-2; clone_size: -; d_call: -; cdr3_nt: TGTGCCAGCAGCTTAAGACAGGTCGACTATGGCTACACCTTC; cdr3_aa: CASSLRQVDYGYTF
v_call: TRBV18; j_call: TRBJ1-1; clone_size: -; d_call: TRBD1; cdr3_nt: TGTGCCAGCTCACCAAGCCCGGACAGGGCCCAAGAAGCTTTCTTT; cdr3_aa: CASSPSPDRAQEAFF
v_call: TRBV30; j_call: TRBJ1-5; clone_size: few; d_call: TRBD1; cdr3_nt: TGTGCCTGGAGTGTACGGGACAGGGTTAATCAGCCCCAGCATTTT; cdr3_aa: CAWSVRDRVNQPQHF
v_call: TRBV5-1; j_call: TRBJ1-5; clone_size: -; d_call: -; cdr3_nt: TGCGCCAGCAGCCCATCTGGGGGGGAATTCAATCAGCCCCAGCATTTT; cdr3_aa: CASSPSGGEFNQPQHF